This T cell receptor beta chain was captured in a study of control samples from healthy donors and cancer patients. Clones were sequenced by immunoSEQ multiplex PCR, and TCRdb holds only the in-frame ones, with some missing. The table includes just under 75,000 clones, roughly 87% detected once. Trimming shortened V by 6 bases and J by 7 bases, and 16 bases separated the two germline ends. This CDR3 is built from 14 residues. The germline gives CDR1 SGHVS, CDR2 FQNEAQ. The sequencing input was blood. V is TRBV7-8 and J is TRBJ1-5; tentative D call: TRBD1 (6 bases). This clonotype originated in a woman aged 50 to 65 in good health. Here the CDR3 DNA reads TGTGCCAGCAGTCGGACAGCCATAGGCCAGCCCCAGCATTTT. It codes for CASSRTAIGQPQHF.